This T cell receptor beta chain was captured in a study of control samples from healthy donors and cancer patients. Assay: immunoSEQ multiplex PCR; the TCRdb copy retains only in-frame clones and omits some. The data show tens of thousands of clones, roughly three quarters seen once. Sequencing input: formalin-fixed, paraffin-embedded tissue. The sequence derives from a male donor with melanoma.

The CDR3 DNA is TGTGCCAGCTCACCTACAAGCTCCTACAATGAGCAGTTCTTC. This gives the protein CASSPTSSYNEQFF. This rearrangement joins TRBV18 to TRBJ2-1; D call uncertain. The germline CDR1 and CDR2 sequences are KGHSH and LQKENI. The CDR3 length is 14 residues. Trimming cost V 3 bases and J 0 bases, with 6 bases left between them.